One sample yielded the 21 T cell receptor beta chains listed below, sequenced in a study of T cell repertoires in cytomegalovirus infection (dated by TCRdb to between 2018 and 2021). The treatment or condition label corresponds to: in vitro stimulation with specific CMV peptide epitopes to enrich CMV-specific T cells. The antigens for these receptors are not known. Sequenced using an Illumina HiSeq 1500. TCRdb reran the public reads through fastp at Q25 and MiXCR, keeping productive beta chains. Records with the same CDR3 protein are collapsed into one entry carrying the most frequent genes and DNA. Present in this sample are fewer than 950,000 distinct CDR3 sequences, 32% of which were seen just once. The top ten clones comprise roughly an eighth of the sample. The sequencing here drew on cultured CD8+ T cells from PBMCs, taken from culture after CMV antigen stimulation. The receptors derive from a human donor in good health (CMV status not recorded). Some clones in this sample may be carry-over from other donors' samples.

A few counts support this clonotype. The rearrangement uses TRBV24-1 and TRBJ2-1, with D unresolved. The CDR3 consists of 14 residues. Per germline, CDR1 KGHDR and CDR2 SFDVKD. Trimming left V 0 bases short and J 4 bases short, with 6 bases between. CDR3 region: CATSDLYRYNEQFF. The CDR3 region has the DNA TGTGCCACCAGTGATTTGTACAGATACAATGAGCAGTTCTTC.

The chain carries TRBV5-4 and TRBJ1-1; weak D call: TRBD1 (6 bases). This CDR3 comprises 11 residues. CDR1 and CDR2 (germline): SGHNT, YYREEE (reference sequence). V shed 7 bases and J shed 12 bases, with 16 bases lying between them. The CDR3 here is CASSPGGQTFF. The DNA of the CDR3 is TGTGCCAGCTCCCCGGGGGGGCAAACTTTCTTT.

The chain couples TRBV19 to TRBJ1-1; no reliable D call. Germline loops: CDR1 LNHDA, CDR2 SQIVND (reference sequence). This CDR3 contains 12 residues. Trimming stripped 1 base from V and 8 bases from J, with 8 bases between. The CDR3 DNA follows: TGTGCCAGTAGTATAGGAGGGATCGAAGCTTTCTTT. It translates to CASSIGGIEAFF.

This clonotype was picked up a small number of times. This chain links TRBV27 with TRBJ2-1; D tentatively fits TRBD1 or TRBD2 (5 bases each). The CDR3 spans 13 residues. Germline CDR1 is MNHEY and CDR2 is SMNVEV (reference sequence). Trimming stripped 4 bases from V and 4 bases from J, with 8 bases between. CDR3: CASSWGNYNEQFF. The CDR3 DNA reads TGTGCCAGCAGTTGGGGGAATTACAATGAGCAGTTCTTC.

The chain recombines TRBV15 with TRBJ2-2, with D possibly being TRBD1 or TRBD2 (5 bases each). Germline V gives CDR1 LNHNV, CDR2 YYDKDF (reference sequence). Deletions cut 0 bases from V and 6 bases from J, with 11 bases between. The CDR3 length is 15 residues. In nucleotides, the CDR3 is TGTGCCACCAGCAGAGATCTGGGGGAATCCGGGGAGCTGTTTTTT. Its protein is CATSRDLGESGELFF.

The chain is built from TRBV7-6 and TRBJ2-6, with TRBD1 as a possible D gene (5 bases). Per germline, CDR1 SGHVS and CDR2 FNYEAQ. Trimming pared 4 bases from V and 4 bases from J, leaving 8 bases between. This CDR3 has 14 residues. CDR3 region: CASSSRQGANVLTF. Here the CDR3 DNA reads TGTGCCAGCAGCTCTCGACAGGGGGCCAACGTCCTGACTTTC.

The chain joins TRBV6-2 or TRBV6-3 to TRBJ2-5; D unresolved. The CDR3 contains 14 residues. V was clipped by 0 bases and J by 0 bases, with 5 bases between them. The germline V gene has CDR1 MNHEY and CDR2 SVGEGT. CDR3: CASSYSTDQETQYF. The CDR3 coding sequence is TGTGCCAGCAGTTACTCGACTGACCAAGAGACCCAGTACTTC.

The chain has TRBV11-1 and TRBJ2-1, with D maybe TRBD2 (7 bases). With 4 bases removed from V and 3 bases from J, the gap between germline ends came to 22 bases. Germline-derived CDR1 and CDR2 are SGHAT and FQDESV (reference sequence). This CDR3 comprises 18 residues. This CDR3 is CASSSDFLRGGIYNEQFF. CDR3 nucleotide sequence: TGTGCCAGCAGCTCGGACTTTTTGAGGGGGGGAATCTACAATGAGCAGTTCTTC.

CDR3 residues: CATRPGGNTGELFF. The CDR3 nucleotides read TGTGCCACCCGGCCAGGCGGAAACACCGGGGAGCTGTTTTTT. V usage is TRBV27 and J usage is TRBJ2-2; no reliable D call. This CDR3 spans 14 amino acids. The V gene's germline CDR1 is MNHEY and CDR2 SMNVEV (reference sequence). V lost 10 bases and J lost 2, with 14 bases in between.

This clonotype was detected only a few times. The CDR3 coding sequence is TGCGCCAGCAGCAGACGTCTAGCGGGGGGGTACAATGAGCAGTTCTTC. Protein sequence: CASSRRLAGGYNEQFF. The chain combines TRBV4-1 with TRBJ2-1; 12 nucleotides agree with TRBD2. CDR1 and CDR2 from the germline V gene are MGHRA and YSYEKL. The CDR3 covers 16 residues. J lost 4 bases, V lost 5 bases, and 6 bases had no gene match.

The chain joins TRBV7-9 to TRBJ2-4, with D possibly TRBD1 on 5 matching bases. The CDR3 loop spans 15 amino acids. Trimming stripped 5 bases from V and 3 bases from J, with 14 bases between. Germline loops: CDR1 SEHNR, CDR2 FQNEAQ (reference sequence). In nucleotides, the CDR3 is TGTGCCAGCAGCCCTCAGGGTGTTGACAAAAACATTCAGTACTTC. Translated, it gives CASSPQGVDKNIQYF.

The sample holds many counts of this clonotype. This chain connects TRBV7-2 to TRBJ2-3; D could derive from TRBD1 or TRBD2 (6 bases each). CDR3 length: 21 amino acids. Germline CDR1 reads SGHTA; CDR2 reads FQGNSA. With 4 bases removed from V and 4 bases from J, the gap between germline ends came to 33 bases. The CDR3 reads CASSSPGNKAGFGGKSDTQYF. In nucleotides, the CDR3 is TGTGCCAGCAGCTCGCCGGGTAATAAGGCGGGATTCGGGGGCAAATCAGATACGCAGTATTTT. Variable domain in full (rest from reference TRBV7-2 and TRBJ2-3): GAGVSQSPSNKVTEKGKDVELRCDPISGHTALYWYRQSLGQGLEFLIYFQGNSAPDKSGLPSDRFSAERTGGSVSTLTIQRTQQEDSAVYLCASSSPGNKAGFGGKSDTQYFGPGTRLTVL.

The chain links TRBV5-6 to TRBJ1-2; 7 positions agree with TRBD1. Germline loops: CDR1 SGHDT, CDR2 YYEEEE. V shed 5 bases, J shed 4 bases, and the junction held 11 bases outside the gene matches. This CDR3 spans 15 amino acids. CDR3 amino acids: CASRNGQVDSYGYTF. CDR3 nucleotides: TGTGCCAGCAGAAACGGACAGGTCGACTCCTATGGCTACACCTTC.

V usage is TRBV5-1 and J usage is TRBJ2-7; D may be TRBD2 (5 bases). CDR3 size: 14 residues. Germline loops: CDR1 SGHRS, CDR2 YFSETQ. V was shortened by 0 bases and J by 2 bases, with 9 bases between the two germline ends. CDR3: CASSLASSAYEQYF. The DNA for the CDR3 is TGCGCCAGCAGCTTGGCTAGCTCGGCCTACGAGCAGTACTTC.

This clonotype was recorded at least ten times. The CDR3 DNA sequence: TGTGCCACCAGTGAACCAATCACAGATACGCAGTATTTT. Protein product: CATSEPITDTQYF. V is TRBV24-1 and J is TRBJ2-3; the D is unclear. CDR3 length equals 13 residues. With 4 bases removed from V and 2 bases from J, the gap between germline ends came to 6 bases. CDR1 and CDR2 from the germline V gene are KGHDR and SFDVKD.

This clonotype has more than one count but fewer than ten. The chain joins TRBV14 to TRBJ2-1; 7 positions agree with TRBD1. This CDR3 comprises 17 residues. V shed 4 bases, J shed 0 bases, and the junction held 9 bases outside the gene matches. Per germline, CDR1 SGHDN and CDR2 FVKESK. CDR3 in DNA: TGTGCCAGCAGCCCCACCCTGGACAGGAGCTCCTACAATGAGCAGTTCTTC. Amino acids: CASSPTLDRSSYNEQFF.

In regard to this clonotype: The DNA is left out, because the CDR3 cannot be placed on it with certainty; the CDR3 is given as TCRdb lists it. The CDR3 region is CAISTEEYGCTF. The V and J genes are TRBV19 and TRBJ1-2; the table's D gene call, TRBD1, was not cross checked with the DNA. Germline V gene sequence: CDR1 LNHDA, CDR2 SQIVND (reference sequence). The CDR3 is 12 amino acids in total, end residues counted.

A few counts support this clonotype. The rearrangement links TRBV5-8 to TRBJ2-1; a possible D gene is TRBD2 (6 bases). The V end lost 4 bases, the J end lost 8 bases, and 16 bases lay between the germline ends. Germline V CDR1 and CDR2: SGHTS, YDEGEE. CDR3 size: 14 residues. CDR3 sequence: CASSRQTRIHEQFF. The CDR3 bases are TGTGCCAGCAGCCGCCAGACTAGAATCCATGAGCAGTTCTTC.

V and J are TRBV6-5 and TRBJ2-5; 7 nucleotides agree with TRBD2. V shed 2 bases, J shed 1 base, and the junction held 4 bases outside the gene matches. CDR1 MNHEY and CDR2 SVGAGI come from the germline V gene. This CDR3 region has 15 residues. The DNA of the CDR3 is TGTGCCAGCAGTTACCGGGGACTATTCCAAGAGACCCAGTACTTC. It is translated as CASSYRGLFQETQYF.

This clonotype was counted between two and nine times. The chain employs TRBV4-1 and TRBJ1-1; 8 positions match TRBD1. The J segment lost 3 bases and the V segment lost 3 bases, leaving 6 bases of the junction unmatched. CDR3 size: 15 residues. CDR1 is MGHRA and CDR2 is YSYEKL in the germline V gene. The CDR3, as DNA: TGCGCCAGCAGCCATGGACAGGGAGCGGACACTGAAGCTTTCTTT. Its protein is CASSHGQGADTEAFF.

On this clonotype itself: The junction shows a germline mismatch at one end, possibly a read error. This chain joins TRBV5-1 and TRBJ2-1, with 12 bases identical to TRBD2. This CDR3 contains 17 residues. Germline V gene lookup returns CDR1 SGHRS and CDR2 YFSETQ. CDR3 residues: CANSSVGSSGRDHEQFF. CDR3 DNA sequence: TGCGCCAACAGCTCGGTGGGGTCTAGCGGGAGGGACCATGAGCAGTTCTTC.